The T cell receptor (beta chain) described here comes from a study of identical twins. Study-wide results and limits: With abundant cord blood beta clonotypes, insertions were fewer; memory repertoires showed no such pattern.

Comment on this clonotype: Its target is not known.

TCRdb fed the 5' RACE reads into MiXCR, producing one record per CDR3 protein. The table has about 810,000 distinct CDR3 sequences, about 12% seen once. These data also formed part of another study, on yellow fever vaccine responses in identical twins.

The material sequenced was PBMCs. This TCR derives from a woman aged 18-29 years in good health.

The DNA of the CDR3 is TGTGCCAGCAGCTTAGCGGGAGGTCCTTATTACGAGCAGTACTTC. This codes for CASSLAGGPYYEQYF. V usage is TRBV7-9 and J usage is TRBJ2-7, with TRBD2 as a possible D gene (6 bases). Germline V gene data show CDR1 as SEHNR and CDR2 as FQNEAQ (reference sequence). Trimming pared 0 bases from V and 4 bases from J, leaving 13 bases between. CDR3 length: 15 residues.